This T cell receptor (beta chain) was sequenced in a study of T cell responses to AZD1222 COVID-19 vaccine. Study-wide results and limits: Baseline seropositivity characterized only a handful of AZD1222 recipients.

This CDR3 is 13 amino acids long. V lost 0 bases to trimming and J lost 3 bases, with 6 bases between them. Germline-derived CDR1 and CDR2 are KGHSH and LQKENI. The assay was immunoSEQ multiplex PCR, and TCRdb's table has in-frame clones only and misses some. The table has 95,000 to 150,000 clones, 80% to 95% seen once; the top ten hold 11% to 15%. This clone has a single count. Its specificity is unknown. The chain uses TRBV18 and TRBJ2-7; possibly TRBD2 for D (6 bases). The receptor's source is an adult in good health. The sample consisted of peripheral blood, taken on day 0 of AZD1222 vaccination. The CDR3 protein is CASSPPEGYEQYF. The CDR3 nucleotides read TGTGCCAGCTCACCACCGGAGGGCTACGAGCAGTACTTC.